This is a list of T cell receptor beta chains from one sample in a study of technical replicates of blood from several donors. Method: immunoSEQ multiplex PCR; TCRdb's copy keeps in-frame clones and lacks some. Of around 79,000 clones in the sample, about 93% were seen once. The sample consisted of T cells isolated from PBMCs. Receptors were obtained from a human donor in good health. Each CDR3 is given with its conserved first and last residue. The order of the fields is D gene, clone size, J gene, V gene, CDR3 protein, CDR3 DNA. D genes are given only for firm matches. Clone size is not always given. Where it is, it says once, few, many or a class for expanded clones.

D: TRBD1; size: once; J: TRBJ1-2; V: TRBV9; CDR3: CASSLGTGIIYNYGYTF; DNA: TGTGCCAGTTCCCTCGGGACAGGAATAATTTACAACTATGGCTACACCTTC
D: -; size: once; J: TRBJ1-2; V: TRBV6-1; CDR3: CASRVEDSAYGYTF; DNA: TGTGCCAGCAGGGTTGAGGACAGCGCTTATGGCTACACCTTC
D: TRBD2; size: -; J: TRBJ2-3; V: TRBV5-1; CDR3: CASSLGSGGGSTDTQYF; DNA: TGCGCCAGCAGCTTGGGGTCTGGCGGGGGGAGCACAGATACGCAGTATTTT
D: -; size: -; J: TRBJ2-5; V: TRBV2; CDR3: CASSVQETQYF; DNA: TGTGCCAGCAGCGTACAAGAGACCCAGTACTTC
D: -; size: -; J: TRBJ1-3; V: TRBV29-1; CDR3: CSVVQGAFGNTIYF; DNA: TGCAGCGTAGTACAGGGAGCTTTTGGAAACACCATATATTTT
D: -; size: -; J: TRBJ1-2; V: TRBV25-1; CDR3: CASSDREGSIGYTF; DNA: TGTGCCAGCAGTGATAGGGAGGGATCGATTGGCTACACCTTC
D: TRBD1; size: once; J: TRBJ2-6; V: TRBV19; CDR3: CASTKKGQGSWTYGANVLTF; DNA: TGTGCCAGTACCAAAAAGGGACAGGGGAGCTGGACTTATGGGGCCAACGTCCTGACTTTC
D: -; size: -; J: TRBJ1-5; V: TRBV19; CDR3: CASHGLGRELGPQHF; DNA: TGTGCCAGTCATGGTTTGGGGCGGGAGTTAGGGCCCCAGCATTTT
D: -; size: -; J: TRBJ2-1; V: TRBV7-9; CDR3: CASSFRADSYNEQFF; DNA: TGTGCCAGCAGCTTCCGAGCGGACTCCTACAATGAGCAGTTCTTC
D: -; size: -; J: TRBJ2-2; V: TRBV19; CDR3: CASRQASNTGELFF; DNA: TGTGCCAGTCGTCAGGCTAGCAACACCGGGGAGCTGTTTTTT
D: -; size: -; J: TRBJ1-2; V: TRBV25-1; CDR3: CASSDPGESGYGYTF; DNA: TGTGCCAGCAGTGATCCAGGGGAATCCGGCTATGGCTACACCTTC
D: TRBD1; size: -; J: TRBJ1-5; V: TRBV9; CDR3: CASSAGTGLHQPQHF; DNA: TGTGCCAGCAGCGCGGGGACAGGGCTACATCAGCCCCAGCATTTT
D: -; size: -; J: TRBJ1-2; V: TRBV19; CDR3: CASSPGTFYGYTF; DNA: TGTGCCAGTAGTCCCGGGACATTCTATGGCTACACCTTC
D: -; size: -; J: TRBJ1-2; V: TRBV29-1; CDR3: CSVDVSGVDGYTF; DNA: TGCAGCGTTGATGTTTCAGGGGTTGATGGCTACACCTTC
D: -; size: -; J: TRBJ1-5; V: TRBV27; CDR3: CASSERQSNNQPQHF; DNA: TGTGCCAGCAGTGAGCGGCAGTCAAATAATCAGCCCCAGCATTTT
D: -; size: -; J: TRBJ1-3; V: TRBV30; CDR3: CAWKSPGRGYGNTIYF; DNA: TGTGCCTGGAAATCCCCTGGAAGGGGATATGGAAACACCATATATTTT
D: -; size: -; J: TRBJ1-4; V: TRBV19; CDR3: CASSPPGEKLFF; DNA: TGTGCCAGTAGTCCGCCGGGAGAAAAACTGTTTTTT
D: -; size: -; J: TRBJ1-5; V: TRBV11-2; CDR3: CASSRVGQPQHF; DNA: TGTGCCAGCAGTCGCGTCGGTCAGCCCCAGCATTTT